The 7 T cell receptor beta chains presented below share a single source sample, sequenced in a study of CXCR3-negative and CXCR3-positive naive CD8 T cells. All TRB cDNA libraries came from 5' RACE performed with UMI labels. TCRdb re-called the 5' RACE reads; every CDR3 protein appears as one record, without DNA. The specimen's table records under 150,000 distinct CDR3 sequences. Their recognized antigens are unknown. Findings and limits, study-wide: Comparison of naive cells showed more hydrophobic TRB CDR3s in CXCR3-positive than in CXCR3-negative naive cells.

The sequenced material came from naive CXCR3+ CD8+ T cells from blood. Specified subset: CD45RO-CCR7+CD27+CD95- naive CD8+ T cells expressing CXCR3 (TNR3+). These receptors all come from a human donor in good health. Some clones in this sample may be carry-over from other donors' samples.

The V gene is TRBV7-9, the J gene TRBJ2-5. This CDR3 comprises 14 residues. Germline lookup yields CDR1 SEHNR and CDR2 FQNEAQ (reference sequence). The CDR3 spells CASSPRWSQETQYF.

The rearrangement joins TRBV29-1 to TRBJ1-2; lacking DNA, the TRBD1 call made by TCRdb goes unchecked. CDR3 length equals 11 residues. Germline CDR1 and CDR2: SQVTM and ANQGSEA. The CDR3 loop is CSVVTGTGYTF.

The rearrangement links TRBV12-3 or TRBV12-4 to TRBJ2-3; TCRdb's D call, TRBD2, is unchecked because there is no DNA. The CDR3 spans 19 residues. The CDR3 sequence: CASSPFTGTSGSRKDTQYF.

V usage is TRBV3-1 and J usage is TRBJ2-1; without DNA, the TCRdb call of TRBD1 cannot be checked. This CDR3 has 15 residues. CDR1 and CDR2 (germline): LGHDT, YNNKEL (reference sequence). This CDR3 is CASSQDPGGYNEQFF.

The rearrangement uses TRBV28 and TRBJ1-3. Germline CDR1 reads MDHEN; CDR2 reads SYDVKM. The CDR3 loop spans 15 amino acids. This CDR3 is CASSFRGLSGNTIYF. The complete variable domain, with remaining parts taken from reference TRBV28 and TRBJ1-3, reads DVKVTQSSRYLVKRTGEKVFLECVQDMDHENMFWYRQDPGLGLRLIYFSYDVKMKEKGDIPEGYSVSREKKERFSLILESASTNQTSMYLCASSFRGLSGNTIYFGEGSWLTVV.

The J gene is TRBJ2-5, the V gene TRBV29-1; TCRdb calls TRBD1, which cannot be checked without DNA. The CDR3 length is 14 residues. Looked up from germline, CDR1 is SQVTM and CDR2 is ANQGSEA. The CDR3 spells CSVVRGQGVETQYF.

The V and J genes are TRBV15 and TRBJ2-1; TCRdb designates TRBD2, a call that cannot be tested without DNA. Germline V gene sequence: CDR1 LNHNV, CDR2 YYDKDF (reference sequence). This CDR3 has 18 residues. The CDR3 spells CATSREGMGTSERNEQFF.